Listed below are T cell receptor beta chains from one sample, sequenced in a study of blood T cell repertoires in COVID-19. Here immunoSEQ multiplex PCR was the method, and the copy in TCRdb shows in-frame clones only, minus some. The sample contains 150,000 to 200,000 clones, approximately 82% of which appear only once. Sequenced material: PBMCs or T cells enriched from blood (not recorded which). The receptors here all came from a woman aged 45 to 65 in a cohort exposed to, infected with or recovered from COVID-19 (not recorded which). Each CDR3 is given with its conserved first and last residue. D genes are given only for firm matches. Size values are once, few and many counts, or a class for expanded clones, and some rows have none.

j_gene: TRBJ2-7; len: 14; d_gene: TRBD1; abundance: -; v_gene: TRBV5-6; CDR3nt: TGTGCCAGCAGCTTTACCGGGACAGGGGTCGAGCAGTACTTC; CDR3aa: CASSFTGTGVEQYF
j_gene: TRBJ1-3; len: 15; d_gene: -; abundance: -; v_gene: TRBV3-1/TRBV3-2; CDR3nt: TGTGCCAGCAGCCAAGAATCCCTTTCTGGAAACACCATATATTTT; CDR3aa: CASSQESLSGNTIYF
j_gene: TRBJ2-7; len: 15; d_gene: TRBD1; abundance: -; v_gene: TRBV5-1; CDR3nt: TGCGCCAGCAGCTTGGCCCCGGGACAGGGTTTCGAGCAGTACTTC; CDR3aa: CASSLAPGQGFEQYF
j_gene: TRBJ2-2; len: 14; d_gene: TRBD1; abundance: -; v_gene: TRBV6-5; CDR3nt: TGTGCCAGCAGCACAGGGGAGATCACCGGGGAGCTGTTTTTT; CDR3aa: CASSTGEITGELFF
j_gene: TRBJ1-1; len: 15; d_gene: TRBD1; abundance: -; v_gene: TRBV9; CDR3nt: TGTGCCAGCAGCGTAGGAGGGGGCCCGTACACTGAAGCTTTCTTT; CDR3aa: CASSVGGGPYTEAFF
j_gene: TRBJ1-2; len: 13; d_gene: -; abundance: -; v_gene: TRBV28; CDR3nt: TGTGCCAGCAGTTTTGGGGTCAGGGCAGACTACACCTTC; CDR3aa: CASSFGVRADYTF
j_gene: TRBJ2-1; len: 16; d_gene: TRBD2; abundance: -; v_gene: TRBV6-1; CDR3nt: TGTGCCAGCAGTGAAAAGAGGACTAGCGGGTGGAATGAGCAGTTCTTC; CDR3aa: CASSEKRTSGWNEQFF
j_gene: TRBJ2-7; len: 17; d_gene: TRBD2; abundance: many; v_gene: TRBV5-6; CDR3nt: TGTGCCAGCAGCCCAGCGACGGTAGCGGGAGGATTCTACGAGCAGTACTTC; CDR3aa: CASSPATVAGGFYEQYF
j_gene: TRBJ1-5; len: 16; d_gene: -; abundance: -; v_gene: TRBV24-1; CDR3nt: TGTGCCACCAGTGACCATAGTGAGAGAGGGAATCAGCCCCAGCATTTT; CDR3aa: CATSDHSERGNQPQHF
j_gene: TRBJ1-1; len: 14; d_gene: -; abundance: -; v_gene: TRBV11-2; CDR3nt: TGTGCCAGCAGCTTAATGGGAGCCAACACTGAAGCTTTCTTT; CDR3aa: CASSLMGANTEAFF
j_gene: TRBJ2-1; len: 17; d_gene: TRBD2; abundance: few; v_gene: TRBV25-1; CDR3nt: TGTGCCAGCAGTGAGCCAGCGGGGGGTCGTCTCTACAATGAGCAGTTCTTC; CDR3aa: CASSEPAGGRLYNEQFF
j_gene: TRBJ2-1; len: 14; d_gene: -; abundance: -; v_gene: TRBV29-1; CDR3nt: TGCAGCGTTGAAGGTCCCCAGGGCGTCAATGAGCAGTTCTTC; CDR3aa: CSVEGPQGVNEQFF
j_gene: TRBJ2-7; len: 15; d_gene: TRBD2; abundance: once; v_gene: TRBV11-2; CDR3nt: TGTGCCAGCAGGGCTAGCGGGGGAAGGCGCTACGAGCAGTACTTC; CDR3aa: CASRASGGRRYEQYF
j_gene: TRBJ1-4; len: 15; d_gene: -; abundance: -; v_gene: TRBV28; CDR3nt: TGTGCCAGCAACCTGGGGAGGCTACGGAATGAAAAACTGTTTTTT; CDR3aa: CASNLGRLRNEKLFF
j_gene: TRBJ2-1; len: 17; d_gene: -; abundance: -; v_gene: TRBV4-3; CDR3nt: TGCGCCAGCAGCCAAGATTACGCTAGGAGCTCCTACAATGAGCAGTTCTTC; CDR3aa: CASSQDYARSSYNEQFF
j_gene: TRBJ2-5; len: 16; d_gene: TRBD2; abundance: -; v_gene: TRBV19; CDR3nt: TGTGCCAGTAGTCAACAAGGCGGGGGGACACAAGAGACCCAGTACTTC; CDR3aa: CASSQQGGGTQETQYF
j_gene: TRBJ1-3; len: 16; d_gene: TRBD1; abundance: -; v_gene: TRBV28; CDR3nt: TGTGCCAGCAGTCTTAACCACAGGGGAGGAGGAAACACCATATATTTT; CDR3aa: CASSLNHRGGGNTIYF
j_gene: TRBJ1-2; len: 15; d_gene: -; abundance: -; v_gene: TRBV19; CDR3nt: TGTGCCAGTAGTGGGGGCCGGGAGGCCAACTATGGCTACACCTTC; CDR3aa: CASSGGREANYGYTF
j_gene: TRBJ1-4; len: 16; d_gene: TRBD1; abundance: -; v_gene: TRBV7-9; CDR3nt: TGTGCCAGCAGTTCAATCCAGGGGGCGGTAGTTGAAAAACTGTTTTTT; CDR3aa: CASSSIQGAVVEKLFF
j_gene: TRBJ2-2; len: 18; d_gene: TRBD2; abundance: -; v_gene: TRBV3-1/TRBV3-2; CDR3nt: TGTGCCAGCAGACACGAAGCGGGACTAGCGGCGAACACCGGGGAGCTGTTTTTT; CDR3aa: CASRHEAGLAANTGELFF
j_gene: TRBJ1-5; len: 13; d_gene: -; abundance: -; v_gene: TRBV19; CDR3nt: TGTGCCAGTACACGTAGTGCCAATCAGCCCCAGCATTTT; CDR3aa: CASTRSANQPQHF
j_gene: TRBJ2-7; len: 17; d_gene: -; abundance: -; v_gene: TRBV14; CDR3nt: TGTGCCAGCAGCCTCACCAGCCGCGTGGAGCGTTCCTACGAGCAGTACTTC; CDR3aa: CASSLTSRVERSYEQYF
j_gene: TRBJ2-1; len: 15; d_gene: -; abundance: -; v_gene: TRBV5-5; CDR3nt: TGTGCCAGCACCACCCAGGGGAACTCCTACAATGAGCAGTTCTTC; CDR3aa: CASTTQGNSYNEQFF
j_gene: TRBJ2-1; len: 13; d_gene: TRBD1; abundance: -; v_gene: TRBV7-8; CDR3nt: TGTGCCAGCAGCTTAGACAGGGGCGATGAGCAGTTCTTC; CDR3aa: CASSLDRGDEQFF
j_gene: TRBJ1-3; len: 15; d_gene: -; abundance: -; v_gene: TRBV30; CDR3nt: TGTGCCTGGAGCCAGGGGAAGTTCTCTGGAAACACCATATATTTT; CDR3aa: CAWSQGKFSGNTIYF
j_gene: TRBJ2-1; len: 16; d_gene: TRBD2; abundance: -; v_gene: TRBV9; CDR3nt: TGTGCCAGCAGCGCGGGACTAGCGGGGGTGGGGAATGAGCAGTTCTTC; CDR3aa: CASSAGLAGVGNEQFF
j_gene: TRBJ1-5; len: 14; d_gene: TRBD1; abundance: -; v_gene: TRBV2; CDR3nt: TGTGCCAGCAGTGACGACAGGGGAAATCAGCCCCAGCATTTT; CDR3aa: CASSDDRGNQPQHF
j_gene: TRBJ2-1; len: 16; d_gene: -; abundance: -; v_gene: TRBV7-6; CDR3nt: TGTGCCAGCAGCCCCCAAGGGGGGGGCGGGCTTGATGAGCAGTTCTTC; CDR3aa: CASSPQGGGGLDEQFF
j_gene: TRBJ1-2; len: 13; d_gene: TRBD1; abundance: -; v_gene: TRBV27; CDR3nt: TGTGCCAGCAGTCCGACAGGGGGGTATGGCTACACCTTC; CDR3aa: CASSPTGGYGYTF
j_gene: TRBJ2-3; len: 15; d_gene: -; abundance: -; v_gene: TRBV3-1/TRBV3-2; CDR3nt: TGTGCCAGCAGCCAAGTTCTCAGGGGAGCAGATACGCAGTATTTT; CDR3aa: CASSQVLRGADTQYF
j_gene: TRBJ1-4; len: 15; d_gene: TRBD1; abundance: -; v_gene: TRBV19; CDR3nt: TGTGCCAGTAAGAGGGAGTCGGGGACAGCCAAAAAACTGTTTTTT; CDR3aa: CASKRESGTAKKLFF
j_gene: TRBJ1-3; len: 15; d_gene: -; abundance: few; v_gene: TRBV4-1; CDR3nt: TGCGCCAGCACTACGACTACCGGCTCTGGAAACACCATATATTTT; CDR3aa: CASTTTTGSGNTIYF
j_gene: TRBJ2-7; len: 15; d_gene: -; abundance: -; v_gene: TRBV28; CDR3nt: TGTGCCAGCAGTTCCGCCTCATGGACAGCCTACGAGCAGTACTTC; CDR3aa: CASSSASWTAYEQYF
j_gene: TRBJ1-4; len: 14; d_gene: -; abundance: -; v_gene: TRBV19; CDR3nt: TGTGCCAGTAGTACCAGGGACTTAAATGAAAAACTGTTTTTT; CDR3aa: CASSTRDLNEKLFF
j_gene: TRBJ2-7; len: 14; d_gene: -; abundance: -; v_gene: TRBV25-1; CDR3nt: TGTGCCAGCAGTGAACGACACCCCCCCCACGAGCAGTACTTC; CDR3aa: CASSERHPPHEQYF
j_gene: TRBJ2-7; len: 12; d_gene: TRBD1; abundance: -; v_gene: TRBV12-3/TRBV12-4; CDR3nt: TGTGCCAGCAGCCCGGACAGGTACAAGCAGTACTTC; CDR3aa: CASSPDRYKQYF
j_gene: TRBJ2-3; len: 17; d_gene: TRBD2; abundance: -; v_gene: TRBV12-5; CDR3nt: TGTGCTAGTGGCTCATCGTGGTGGAGCGGGACCACAGATACGCAGTATTTT; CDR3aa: CASGSSWWSGTTDTQYF
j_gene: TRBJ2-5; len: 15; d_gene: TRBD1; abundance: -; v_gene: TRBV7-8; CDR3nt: TGTGCCAGCAGCGGGCAGGGGGCGAGGTTTGAAGTGGAGTACTTC; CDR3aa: CASSGQGARFEVEYF
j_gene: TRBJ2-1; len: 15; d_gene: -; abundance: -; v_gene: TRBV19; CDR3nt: TGTGCCAGTAGTATAGGGACTGGGATTTCCAATGAGCAGTTCTTC; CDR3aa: CASSIGTGISNEQFF
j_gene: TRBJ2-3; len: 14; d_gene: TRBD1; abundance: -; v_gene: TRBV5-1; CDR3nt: TGCGCCAGCGGGGACAGTCGCTCCACAGATACGCAGTATTTT; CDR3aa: CASGDSRSTDTQYF